A selection of T cell receptor beta chains follows, all from one sample in a study of T cells after yellow fever vaccination. In TCRdb, the 5' RACE reads were re-called with MiXCR into one record per CDR3 protein. Of around 60,000 distinct CDR3 sequences listed, about 5% are singletons. Material: PBMCs, either bulk or a sorted T-cell subset (CD4+, CD8+, memory, or dextramer-sorted; not recorded which), obtained on the day of the yellow fever booster vaccination. These receptors were obtained from a man between 18 and 29 years old who received the YFV17D yellow fever vaccine. Both conserved end residues are part of each CDR3. Each record gives: V gene, clone size, D gene, J gene, CDR3 protein, CDR3 DNA. The D gene is left open where the match is weak. A row's size may be missing; if present it is once, few, many or a size class.

V: TRBV4-3
size: many
D: -
J: TRBJ2-3
CDR3: CASSPIDSGDTQYF
DNA: TGCGCCAGCAGCCCCATCGACAGTGGCGATACGCAGTATTTT

V: TRBV12-5
size: -
D: TRBD2
J: TRBJ2-4
CDR3: CASGLTSAYKNIQYF
DNA: TGTGCTAGTGGTTTGACTAGCGCCTACAAAAACATTCAGTACTTC

V: TRBV12-3/TRBV12-4
size: few
D: -
J: TRBJ1-6
CDR3: CASRRQGSNSPLHF
DNA: TGTGCCAGCAGACGCCAGGGGAGTAATTCACCCCTCCACTTT

V: TRBV30
size: many
D: TRBD1
J: TRBJ1-1
CDR3: CAWSSATGGLIPTEAFF
DNA: TGTGCCTGGAGTTCCGCTACAGGGGGCCTAATCCCCACTGAAGCTTTCTTT

V: TRBV4-3
size: many
D: -
J: TRBJ2-3
CDR3: CASSQDGGHVDTQYF
DNA: TGCGCCAGCAGCCAAGATGGGGGGCATGTAGATACGCAGTATTTT

V: TRBV7-6
size: few
D: -
J: TRBJ2-7
CDR3: CASSLGRLEQYF
DNA: TGTGCCAGCAGCCTAGGCAGGCTCGAGCAGTACTTC

V: TRBV12-3/TRBV12-4
size: -
D: -
J: TRBJ1-3
CDR3: CASSLAQSTGNTIYF
DNA: TGTGCCAGCAGTTTAGCGCAGTCAACTGGAAACACCATATATTTT

V: TRBV5-4
size: -
D: TRBD1
J: TRBJ1-6
CDR3: CASSLATGGRGSPLHF
DNA: TGTGCCAGCAGCTTGGCAACAGGGGGCAGGGGTTCACCCCTCCACTTT

V: TRBV4-1
size: -
D: TRBD1
J: TRBJ2-7
CDR3: CASSQDSGQDAEYEQYF
DNA: TGCGCCAGCAGCCAAGATTCCGGACAGGACGCGGAATACGAGCAGTACTTC

V: TRBV14
size: -
D: -
J: TRBJ2-2
CDR3: CASSQAHWADTGELFF
DNA: TGTGCCAGCAGCCAAGCCCATTGGGCCGACACCGGGGAGCTGTTTTTT

V: TRBV7-9
size: -
D: -
J: TRBJ2-1
CDR3: CASSLASGEQFF
DNA: TGTGCCAGCAGCTTAGCGAGCGGTGAGCAGTTCTTC

V: TRBV6-5
size: many
D: TRBD2
J: TRBJ2-2
CDR3: CASSPGLAGGHTGELFF
DNA: TGTGCCAGCAGTCCGGGACTAGCGGGGGGACACACCGGGGAGCTGTTTTTT

V: TRBV11-2
size: -
D: -
J: TRBJ2-5
CDR3: CASSFAETQYF
DNA: TGTGCCAGCAGCTTTGCAGAGACCCAGTACTTC

V: TRBV12-3/TRBV12-4
size: -
D: TRBD1
J: TRBJ2-7
CDR3: CASSLEGQGADEQYF
DNA: TGTGCCAGCAGTTTAGAAGGACAGGGGGCGGACGAGCAGTACTTC

V: TRBV4-1
size: -
D: TRBD1
J: TRBJ1-2
CDR3: CASSRRDREGYGYTF
DNA: TGCGCCAGCAGCCGACGGGACAGGGAAGGCTATGGCTACACCTTC

V: TRBV4-3
size: -
D: -
J: TRBJ1-2
CDR3: CASSKDGTSDGYTF
DNA: TGCGCCAGCAGCAAGGATGGGACTTCAGATGGCTACACCTTC

V: TRBV4-1
size: many
D: TRBD1
J: TRBJ1-6
CDR3: CASSQDGTGQPLHF
DNA: TGCGCCAGCAGCCAAGATGGGACAGGCCAACCCCTCCACTTT

V: TRBV4-2
size: many
D: -
J: TRBJ2-7
CDR3: CASSRLDFPYEQYF
DNA: TGTGCCAGCAGCAGGCTCGACTTCCCCTACGAGCAGTACTTC

V: TRBV6-5
size: many
D: TRBD2
J: TRBJ2-1
CDR3: CASSYSGAGGALGQFF
DNA: TGTGCCAGCAGTTACTCGGGAGCGGGGGGCGCTTTGGGGCAGTTCTTC

V: TRBV27
size: -
D: -
J: TRBJ2-7
CDR3: CASRMTGAYEQYF
DNA: TGTGCCAGCAGGATGACGGGGGCCTACGAGCAGTACTTC

V: TRBV6-2/TRBV6-3
size: few
D: -
J: TRBJ1-5
CDR3: CASRPGPRVPQPQHF
DNA: TGTGCCAGCAGGCCTGGACCGAGGGTTCCTCAGCCCCAGCATTTT

V: TRBV9
size: many
D: -
J: TRBJ2-7
CDR3: CASSVDGGINEQYF
DNA: TGTGCCAGCAGCGTAGATGGGGGGATCAACGAGCAGTACTTC

V: TRBV5-6
size: few
D: -
J: TRBJ1-5
CDR3: CASSLGLTVGPQHF
DNA: TGTGCCAGCAGCTTGGGCCTAACAGTGGGGCCCCAGCATTTT

V: TRBV6-5
size: many
D: -
J: TRBJ1-2
CDR3: CASSYSAVRYGYTF
DNA: TGTGCCAGCAGTTACTCGGCAGTACGCTATGGCTACACCTTC

V: TRBV12-3/TRBV12-4
size: many
D: TRBD2
J: TRBJ2-1
CDR3: CASAGDSGNNEQFF
DNA: TGTGCCAGCGCCGGAGATAGCGGGAACAATGAGCAGTTCTTC

V: TRBV28
size: -
D: -
J: TRBJ1-2
CDR3: CATTPGVGDYGYTF
DNA: TGTGCCACTACTCCCGGGGTCGGAGACTATGGCTACACCTTC

V: TRBV7-9
size: many
D: -
J: TRBJ2-5
CDR3: CASSLGFGIQETQYF
DNA: TGTGCCAGCAGCTTGGGGTTTGGTATACAAGAGACCCAGTACTTC

V: TRBV6-2/TRBV6-3
size: many
D: -
J: TRBJ1-5
CDR3: CASGTSQHF
DNA: TGTGCCAGCGGCACGTCCCAGCATTTT

V: TRBV12-3/TRBV12-4
size: -
D: -
J: TRBJ2-4
CDR3: CASSDYRGATNLAKNIQYF
DNA: TGTGCCAGCAGTGACTATCGGGGGGCCACCAACCTAGCCAAAAACATTCAGTACTTC

V: TRBV21-1
size: many
D: -
J: TRBJ2-5
CDR3: CASSTEDRAQETQYF
DNA: TGTGCCAGCAGCACAGAGGACAGGGCGCAAGAGACCCAGTACTTC

V: TRBV9
size: few
D: -
J: TRBJ1-6
CDR3: CASSVGGDNSPLHF
DNA: TGTGCCAGCAGCGTAGGGGGTGATAATTCACCCCTCCACTTT

V: TRBV25-1
size: -
D: -
J: TRBJ1-2
CDR3: CASSEWGNYGYTF
DNA: TGTGCCAGCAGTGAATGGGGAAACTATGGCTACACCTTC

V: TRBV24-1
size: few
D: -
J: TRBJ2-1
CDR3: CATSDGEPYFF
DNA: TGTGCCACCAGTGACGGGGAGCCGTACTTCTTC

V: TRBV11-2
size: few
D: -
J: TRBJ1-2
CDR3: CASSLYRGLEVYGYTF
DNA: TGTGCCAGCAGCTTATATCGGGGGTTGGAGGTTTATGGCTACACCTTC

V: TRBV4-1
size: -
D: -
J: TRBJ1-1
CDR3: CASSRKNSALNTEAFF
DNA: TGCGCCAGCAGCCGGAAAAATTCGGCATTGAACACTGAAGCTTTCTTT

V: TRBV9
size: many
D: TRBD1
J: TRBJ2-5
CDR3: CASSPGQGVQETQYF
DNA: TGTGCCAGCAGCCCGGGACAGGGGGTCCAAGAGACCCAGTACTTC

V: TRBV4-1
size: -
D: -
J: TRBJ2-4
CDR3: CASSQGPIVAKNIQYF
DNA: TGCGCCAGCAGCCAAGGACCGATAGTAGCCAAAAACATTCAGTACTTC

V: TRBV27
size: few
D: -
J: TRBJ2-3
CDR3: CASRWTTTSTDTQYF
DNA: TGTGCCAGCAGGTGGACAACGACTAGCACAGATACGCAGTATTTT

V: TRBV4-1
size: -
D: TRBD1
J: TRBJ2-5
CDR3: CASSHPRTGGYETQYF
DNA: TGCGCCAGCAGCCACCCAAGGACAGGGGGTTATGAGACCCAGTACTTC

V: TRBV7-9
size: many
D: TRBD2
J: TRBJ2-1
CDR3: CASSFGTSGGANEQFF
DNA: TGTGCCAGCAGCTTTGGGACTAGCGGGGGGGCTAATGAGCAGTTCTTC

V: TRBV6-2/TRBV6-3
size: many
D: TRBD1
J: TRBJ2-1
CDR3: CASSYGGTGGWSSENEQFF
DNA: TGTGCCAGCAGTTACGGCGGGACAGGGGGCTGGAGTTCTGAGAATGAGCAGTTCTTC

V: TRBV12-3/TRBV12-4
size: -
D: -
J: TRBJ2-5
CDR3: CASSFLKTQYF
DNA: TGTGCCAGCAGTTTCCTTAAGACCCAGTACTTC

V: TRBV12-3/TRBV12-4
size: many
D: TRBD1
J: TRBJ1-4
CDR3: CASGPGQQLFF
DNA: TGTGCCAGCGGCCCGGGACAGCAACTGTTTTTT

V: TRBV7-9
size: many
D: TRBD2
J: TRBJ2-3
CDR3: CASSGGLAHTQYF
DNA: TGTGCCAGCAGCGGGGGACTAGCACATACGCAGTATTTT

V: TRBV6-5
size: -
D: TRBD1
J: TRBJ1-2
CDR3: CASSYAGTGLYGYTF
DNA: TGTGCCAGCAGTTACGCCGGGACAGGGCTCTATGGCTACACCTTC

V: TRBV20-1
size: few
D: TRBD1
J: TRBJ1-5
CDR3: CSARPTGGQPQHF
DNA: TGCAGTGCTAGGCCCACAGGGGGCCAGCCCCAGCATTTT

V: TRBV7-9
size: many
D: -
J: TRBJ1-1
CDR3: CASSLSGADTEAFF
DNA: TGTGCCAGCAGCTTATCGGGGGCGGACACTGAAGCTTTCTTT

V: TRBV12-3/TRBV12-4
size: many
D: TRBD1
J: TRBJ1-1
CDR3: CASRDRGGTEAFF
DNA: TGTGCCAGCAGGGACAGGGGGGGGACTGAAGCTTTCTTT

V: TRBV6-5
size: many
D: TRBD2
J: TRBJ2-2
CDR3: CASSYAGVAGGTGELFF
DNA: TGTGCCAGCAGTTACGCCGGTGTAGCGGGGGGGACCGGGGAGCTGTTTTTT

V: TRBV5-4
size: -
D: -
J: TRBJ1-1
CDR3: CASSAIQGEGTEAFF
DNA: TGTGCCAGCAGCGCAATACAGGGTGAGGGCACTGAAGCTTTCTTT

V: TRBV6-6
size: many
D: -
J: TRBJ2-7
CDR3: CASLGSNEQYF
DNA: TGTGCCAGCCTAGGGTCCAACGAGCAGTACTTC

V: TRBV10-3
size: few
D: -
J: TRBJ1-1
CDR3: CAIRPDSLPEAFF
DNA: TGTGCCATCAGACCGGACAGCTTACCTGAAGCTTTCTTT

V: TRBV30
size: few
D: -
J: TRBJ2-1
CDR3: CAWSPLDEQFF
DNA: TGTGCCTGGAGCCCTTTAGATGAGCAGTTCTTC

V: TRBV12-3/TRBV12-4
size: many
D: -
J: TRBJ2-3
CDR3: CASSLQEGGTDTQYF
DNA: TGTGCCAGCAGCCTACAAGAGGGGGGCACAGATACGCAGTATTTT

V: TRBV5-5
size: few
D: -
J: TRBJ1-5
CDR3: CATQPRDLNQPQHF
DNA: TGTGCCACCCAACCCCGGGACCTCAATCAGCCCCAGCATTTT